This T cell receptor beta chain was identified in a study of T cell responses to AZD1222 COVID-19 vaccine. Study results and limitations: An increase in Spike-specific TCR breadth and depth was observed after two AZD1222 doses. Donors, mostly white British, included more females; clonal diversity was possibly underestimated. Along spike, vaccine-associated CD4 TCRs were found throughout, with dominance at 160-218 and 743-854.

The protocol was immunoSEQ multiplex PCR, while the TCRdb copy is restricted to in-frame clones and leaves out a portion. The sample has 80,000 to 100,000 clones, about 90% seen once. This CDR3 has 12 amino acids. The germline CDR1 and CDR2 sequences are SGHDN and FVKESK. Deletions cut 0 bases from V and 6 bases from J, with 6 bases between. To note about this clone: Its target is unknown.

The sample here was peripheral blood, taken on day 0 of MenACWY control vaccination. This chain connects TRBV14 to TRBJ2-7; D not certain. The clonotype comes from an adult in good health. In nucleotides, the CDR3 is TGTGCCAGCAGCCAAGACCCCTTCGAGCAGTACTTC. It encodes CASSQDPFEQYF.